These T cell receptor beta chains were read from a single sample in a study of blood T cell repertoires in COVID-19. Clones were read by immunoSEQ multiplex PCR, and TCRdb kept only the in-frame ones, dropping some. The table includes tens of thousands of clones, 82% detected once. The source material was peripheral blood. All receptors come from a human donor in a cohort sampled during active COVID-19. Both conserved end residues are part of each CDR3. A D gene is named only where the DNA matches it firmly. Size values are once, few and many counts, or a class for expanded clones, and some rows have none.

>TRBV28|once|TRBD1|14|TRBJ2-5
TGTGCCAGCAGTTTGACAGGGGGCGAGCAGACCCAGTACTTC
CASSLTGGEQTQYF
>TRBV5-1|.|TRBD2|14|TRBJ2-7
TGCGCCAGCAGAATCGGGGGGGACCTATACGAGCAGTACTTC
CASRIGGDLYEQYF
>TRBV6-5|.|.|12|TRBJ2-7
TGTGCCAGCGGGCTCAAGCATGGCGAGCAGTACTTC
CASGLKHGEQYF
>TRBV9|.|TRBD2|16|TRBJ2-2
TGTGCCAGCAGCGTAGGCCTAGCGGGGGCCACCGGGGAGCTGTTTTTT
CASSVGLAGATGELFF
>TRBV11-2|.|.|15|TRBJ2-7
TGTGCCAGCAGCTCCGGAGGAGGGGTGGCCTACGAGCAGTACTTC
CASSSGGGVAYEQYF
>TRBV7-2|once|TRBD1|14|TRBJ1-1
TGTGCCAGCAGCTTAAGGGACAGGACCACTGAAGCTTTCTTT
CASSLRDRTTEAFF
>TRBV29-1|.|TRBD2|15|TRBJ2-1
TGCAGCGTCCTCGGGACTAGCGGGGGGGCTGGGGAGCAGTTCTTC
CSVLGTSGGAGEQFF
>TRBV9|.|TRBD2|14|TRBJ2-7
TGTGCCAGCAGCGTAGGGCTAGCGGGCTACGAGCAGTACTTC
CASSVGLAGYEQYF
>TRBV6-1|once|TRBD1|16|TRBJ1-2
TGTGCCAGCAGTGTCATCTATGGACAGGGGGCGAATGGCTACACCTTC
CASSVIYGQGANGYTF
>TRBV6-5|.|.|13|TRBJ1-2
TGTGCCAGCAGCTCGACAGGTCCCGGGTCCTACACCTTC
CASSSTGPGSYTF
>TRBV18|.|.|15|TRBJ2-5
TGTGCCAGCTCACCAACGCAGGGGGGAAAAGAGACCCAGTACTTC
CASSPTQGGKETQYF
>TRBV9|.|TRBD2|15|TRBJ2-1
TGTGCCAGCAGCCCCCTACTAGCGGGGGGGGAGGAGCAGTTCTTC
CASSPLLAGGEEQFF
>TRBV27|.|.|13|TRBJ2-3
TGTGCCAGCAGTTTCGGAGGTAGAGATACGCAGTATTTT
CASSFGGRDTQYF
>TRBV15|.|TRBD1|16|TRBJ2-7
TGTGCCACCAGCAGAGATTCGGGACAGGGGTGGGAAGAGCAGTACTTC
CATSRDSGQGWEEQYF
>TRBV27|.|.|15|TRBJ1-4
TGTGCCAGCAGCCGCCGGTCGTCAACTAATGAAAAACTGTTTTTT
CASSRRSSTNEKLFF
>TRBV2|.|.|14|TRBJ2-3
TGTGCCACCGCGATCGAGAGTGGCACAGATACGCAGTATTTT
CATAIESGTDTQYF
>TRBV11-2|.|.|15|TRBJ2-7
TGTGCCAGCAGCTATACGGCGGGCTCTGCCTACGAGCAGTACTTC
CASSYTAGSAYEQYF
>TRBV5-6|.|.|14|TRBJ1-5
TGTGCCAGCAGCTTCCAGGGGAGCAATCAGCCCCAGCATTTT
CASSFQGSNQPQHF
>TRBV5-4|once|TRBD2|16|TRBJ2-6
TGTGCCAGCAGCTCGTTGACTAGCCCTGGGGCCAACGTCCTGACTTTC
CASSSLTSPGANVLTF
>TRBV7-2|.|TRBD1|15|TRBJ2-1
TGTGCCAGCAGCTTAGCCGGGACAGGGCTCAATGAGCAGTTCTTC
CASSLAGTGLNEQFF
>TRBV12-5|.|TRBD1|15|TRBJ1-1
TGTGCTAGTGGTTTGGGGACAGGACCCTATACTGAAGCTTTCTTT
CASGLGTGPYTEAFF
>TRBV6-4|.|TRBD2|16|TRBJ2-5
TGTGCCAGCACCGACGGGCGGGGGGGCCTTCGGGAGACCCAGTACTTC
CASTDGRGGLRETQYF
>TRBV5-1|.|.|18|TRBJ2-6
TGCGCCAGCAGCTTGGGGCTACAGGGTATATCCGGGGCCAACGTCCTGACTTTC
CASSLGLQGISGANVLTF
>TRBV4-1|.|.|15|TRBJ2-1
TGCGCCAGCAACCGCGGGCCACAGACCTACAATGAGCAGTTCTTC
CASNRGPQTYNEQFF
>TRBV7-9|.|.|15|TRBJ1-1
TGTGCCAGCAGCCCGGAGATGGGGGCCGTTTCTGGCGCTTTCTTT
CASSPEMGAVSGAFF
>TRBV7-2|.|.|15|TRBJ1-1
TGTGCCAGCAGCTTAGCGGGGAGTCCGAACACTGAAGCTTTCTTT
CASSLAGSPNTEAFF